This T cell receptor beta chain was recorded in a study of cytomegalovirus exposure and HLA in healthy donors. In the study overall: The same platform used for the approximately 670 first-cohort repertoires was also used for the 90 to 150 validation repertoires, as a later analysis reported. General study points: Clusters of TCRs from the first cohort tended to co-occur in the 90 to 150 validation repertoires (as a later analysis found).

V shed 4 bases and J 9 bases; nucleotides not matched to a gene: 7. The V gene's germline CDR1 is MNHNS and CDR2 SASEGT. This CDR3 is built from 14 residues. Clones were sequenced by immunoSEQ multiplex PCR, and TCRdb holds only the in-frame ones, with some missing. The sample has 200,000 or so clones; roughly 84% are singletons. In the case of this clone: Antigen unknown.

The chain is built from TRBV6-1 and TRBJ2-5; 11 bases agree with TRBD1. The sequence came from a woman in her twenties or thirties in good health and CMV-seropositive. The material sequenced was PBMCs. CDR3 coding DNA: TGTGCCAGCAGTGTGGGACAGGGGGTTGATTCCCAGTACTTC. As protein: CASSVGQGVDSQYF.